The present TCR beta chain was sequenced within a study of cytomegalovirus exposure and HLA in healthy donors. This PCR relied on a set of 60 Vbeta primers and 13 Jbeta primers. Profiling relied on immunoSEQ multiplex PCR, and the TCRdb table lists in-frame clones only, not all of them. The table has approximately 110,000 clones, 73% seen once. This CDR3 has 14 amino acids. CDR1 and CDR2 (germline): SGDLS, YYNGEE. Trimming left V 0 bases short and J 5 bases short, with 10 bases between. This clone was found a few times. This TCR derives from a man aged 55 to 70 in good health and CMV-seropositive. The rearrangement joins TRBV9 to TRBJ2-3, with D unclear. Sequences were obtained from PBMCs. The CDR3 loop is CASSVESAIDTQYF. CDR3 DNA: TGTGCCAGCAGCGTAGAATCCGCTATAGATACGCAGTATTTT. The variable domain in full, completed from reference TRBV9 and TRBJ2-3, reads DSGVTQTPKHLITATGQRVTLRCSPRSGDLSVYWYQQSLDQGLQFLIQYYNGEERAKGNILERFSAQQFPDLHSELNLSSLELGDSALYFCASSVESAIDTQYFGPGTRLTVL.